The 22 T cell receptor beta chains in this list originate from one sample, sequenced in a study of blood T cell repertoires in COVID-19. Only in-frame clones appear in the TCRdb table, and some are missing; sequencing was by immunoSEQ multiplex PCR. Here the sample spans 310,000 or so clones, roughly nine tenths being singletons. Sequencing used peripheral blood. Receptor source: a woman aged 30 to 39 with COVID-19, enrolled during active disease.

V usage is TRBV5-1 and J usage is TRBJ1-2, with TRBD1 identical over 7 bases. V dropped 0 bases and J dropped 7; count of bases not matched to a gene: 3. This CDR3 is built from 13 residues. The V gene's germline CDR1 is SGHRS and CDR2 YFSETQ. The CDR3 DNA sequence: TGCGCCAGCAGCTTGGACAGGGGACCTGGCTACACCTTC. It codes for CASSLDRGPGYTF.

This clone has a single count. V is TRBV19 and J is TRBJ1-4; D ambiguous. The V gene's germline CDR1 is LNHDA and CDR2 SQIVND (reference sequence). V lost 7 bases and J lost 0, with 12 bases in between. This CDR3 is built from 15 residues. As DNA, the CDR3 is TGTGCCAGTACAGCGCAAATATCAACTAATGAAAAACTGTTTTTT. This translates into CASTAQISTNEKLFF.

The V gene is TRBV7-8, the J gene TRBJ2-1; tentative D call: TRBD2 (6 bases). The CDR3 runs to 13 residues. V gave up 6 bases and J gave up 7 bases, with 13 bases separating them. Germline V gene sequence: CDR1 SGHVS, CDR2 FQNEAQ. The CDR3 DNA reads TGTGCCAGCAGTCGGGAGTCGCAGAATGAGCAGTTCTTC. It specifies CASSRESQNEQFF.

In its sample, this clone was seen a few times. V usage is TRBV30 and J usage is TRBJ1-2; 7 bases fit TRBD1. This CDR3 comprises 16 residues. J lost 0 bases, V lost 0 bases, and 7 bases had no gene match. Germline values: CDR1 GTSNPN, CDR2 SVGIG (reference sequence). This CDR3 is CAWSVRDSYSNYGYTF. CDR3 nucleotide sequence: TGTGCCTGGAGTGTTCGGGACAGCTACTCTAACTATGGCTACACCTTC.

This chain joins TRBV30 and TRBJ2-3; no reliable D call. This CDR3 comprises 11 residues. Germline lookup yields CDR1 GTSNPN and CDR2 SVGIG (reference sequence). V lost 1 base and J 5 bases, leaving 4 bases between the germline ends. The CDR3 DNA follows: TGTGCCTGGAGTGCGGGAGATACGCAGTATTTT. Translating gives CAWSAGDTQYF.

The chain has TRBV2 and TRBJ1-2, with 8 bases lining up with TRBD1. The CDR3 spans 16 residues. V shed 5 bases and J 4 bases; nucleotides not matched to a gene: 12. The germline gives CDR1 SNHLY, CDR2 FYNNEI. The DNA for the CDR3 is TGTGCCAGCAGTTACTCCGGGACAGGAGTCAGCTATGGCTACACCTTC. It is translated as CASSYSGTGVSYGYTF.

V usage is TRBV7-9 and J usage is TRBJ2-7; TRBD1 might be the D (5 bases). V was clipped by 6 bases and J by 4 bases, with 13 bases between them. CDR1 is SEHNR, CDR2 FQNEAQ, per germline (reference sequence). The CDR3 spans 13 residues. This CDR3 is CASSWGRGYEQYF. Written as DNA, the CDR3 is TGTGCCAGCAGTTGGGGAAGGGGTTACGAGCAGTACTTC.

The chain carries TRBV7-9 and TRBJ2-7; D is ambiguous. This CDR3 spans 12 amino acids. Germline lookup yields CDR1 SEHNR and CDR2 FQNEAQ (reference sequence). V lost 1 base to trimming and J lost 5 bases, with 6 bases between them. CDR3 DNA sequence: TGTGCCAGCAGCTTAGACCGAGACGAGCAGTACTTC. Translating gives CASSLDRDEQYF. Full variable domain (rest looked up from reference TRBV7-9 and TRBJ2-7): DTGVSQNPRHKITKRGQNVTFRCDPISEHNRLYWYRQTLGQGPEFLTYFQNEAQLEKSRLLSDRFSAERPKGSFSTLEIQRTEQGDSAMYLCASSLDRDEQYFGPGTRLTVT.

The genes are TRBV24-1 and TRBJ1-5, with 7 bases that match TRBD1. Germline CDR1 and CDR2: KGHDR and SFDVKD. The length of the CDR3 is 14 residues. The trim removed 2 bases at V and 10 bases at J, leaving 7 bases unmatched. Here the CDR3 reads CATSDSGTADPQHF. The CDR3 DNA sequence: TGTGCCACCAGTGATTCCGGGACAGCCGATCCCCAGCATTTT.

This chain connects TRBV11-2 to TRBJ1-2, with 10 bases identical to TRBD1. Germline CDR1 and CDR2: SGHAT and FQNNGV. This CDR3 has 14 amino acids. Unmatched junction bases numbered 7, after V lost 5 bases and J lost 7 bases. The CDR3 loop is CASSPGQGTGGYTF. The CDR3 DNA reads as TGTGCCAGCAGCCCGGGACAGGGGACGGGTGGCTACACCTTC.

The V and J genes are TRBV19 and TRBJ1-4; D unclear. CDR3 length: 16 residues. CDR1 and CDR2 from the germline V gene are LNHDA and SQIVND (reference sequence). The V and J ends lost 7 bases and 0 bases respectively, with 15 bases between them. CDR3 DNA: TGTGCCAGTACTCATCGCGGTGTAGCAACTAATGAAAAACTGTTTTTT. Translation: CASTHRGVATNEKLFF.

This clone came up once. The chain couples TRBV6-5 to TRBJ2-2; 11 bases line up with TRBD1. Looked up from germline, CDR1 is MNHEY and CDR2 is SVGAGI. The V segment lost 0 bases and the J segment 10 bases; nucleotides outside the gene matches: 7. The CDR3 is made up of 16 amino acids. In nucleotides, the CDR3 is TGTGCCAGCAGTTACTCGAAGGGACAGGGGGAGGAGGAGCTGTTTTTT. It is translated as CASSYSKGQGEEELFF.

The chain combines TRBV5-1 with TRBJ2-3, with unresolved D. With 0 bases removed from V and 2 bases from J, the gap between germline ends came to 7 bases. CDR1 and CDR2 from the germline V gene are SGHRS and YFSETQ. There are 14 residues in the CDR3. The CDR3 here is CASSLGSITDTQYF. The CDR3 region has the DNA TGCGCCAGCAGCTTGGGGAGCATCACAGATACGCAGTATTTT.

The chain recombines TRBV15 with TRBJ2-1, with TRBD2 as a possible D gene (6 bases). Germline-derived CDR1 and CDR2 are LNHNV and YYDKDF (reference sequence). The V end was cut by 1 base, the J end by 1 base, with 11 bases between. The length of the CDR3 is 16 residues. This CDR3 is CATSRGGGISYNEQFF. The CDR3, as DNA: TGTGCCACCAGCAGAGGTGGCGGGATTTCCTACAATGAGCAGTTCTTC. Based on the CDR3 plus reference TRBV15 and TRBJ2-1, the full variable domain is DAMVIQNPRYQVTQFGKPVTLSCSQTLNHNVMYWYQQKSSQAPKLLFHYYDKDFNNEADTPDNFQSRRPNTSFCFLDIRSPGLGDTAMYLCATSRGGGISYNEQFFGPGTRLTVL.

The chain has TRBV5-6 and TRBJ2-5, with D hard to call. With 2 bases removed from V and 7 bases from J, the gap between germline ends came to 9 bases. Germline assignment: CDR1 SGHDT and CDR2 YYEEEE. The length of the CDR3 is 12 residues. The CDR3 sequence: CASSFPYGTQYF. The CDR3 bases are TGTGCCAGCAGCTTCCCTTACGGGACCCAGTACTTC.

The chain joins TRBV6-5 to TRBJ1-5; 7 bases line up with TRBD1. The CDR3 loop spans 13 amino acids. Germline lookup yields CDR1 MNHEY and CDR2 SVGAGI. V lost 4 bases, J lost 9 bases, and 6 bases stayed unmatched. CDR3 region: CASSSDRDRPQHF. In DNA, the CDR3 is TGTGCCAGCAGTTCCGACAGGGATCGGCCCCAGCATTTT.

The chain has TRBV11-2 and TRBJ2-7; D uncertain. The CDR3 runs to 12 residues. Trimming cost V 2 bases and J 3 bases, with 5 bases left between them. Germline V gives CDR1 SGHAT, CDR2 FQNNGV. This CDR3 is CASSLRVYEQYF. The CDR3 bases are TGTGCCAGCAGCTTAAGAGTCTACGAGCAGTACTTC.

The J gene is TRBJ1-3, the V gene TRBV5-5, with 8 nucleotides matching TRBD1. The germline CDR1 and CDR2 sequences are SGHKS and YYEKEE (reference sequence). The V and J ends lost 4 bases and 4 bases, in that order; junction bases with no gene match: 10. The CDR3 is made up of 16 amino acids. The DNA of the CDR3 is TGTGCCAGCAGCGTCGGACAGGGATTGGGGGGAAACACCATATATTTT. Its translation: CASSVGQGLGGNTIYF.

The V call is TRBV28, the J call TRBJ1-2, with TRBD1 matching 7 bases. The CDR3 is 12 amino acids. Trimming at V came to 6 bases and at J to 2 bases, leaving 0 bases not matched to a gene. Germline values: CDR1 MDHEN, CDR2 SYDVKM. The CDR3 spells CASRDRNYGYTF. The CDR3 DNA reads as TGTGCCAGCAGGGACAGGAACTATGGCTACACCTTC.

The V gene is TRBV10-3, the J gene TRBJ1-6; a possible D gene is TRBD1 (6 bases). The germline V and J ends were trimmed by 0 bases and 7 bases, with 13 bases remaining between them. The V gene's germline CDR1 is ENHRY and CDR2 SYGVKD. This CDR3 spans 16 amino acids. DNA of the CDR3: TGTGCCATCAGTGAGTCGGAGGCAGGGGAAAATTCACCCCTCCACTTT. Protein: CAISESEAGENSPLHF.

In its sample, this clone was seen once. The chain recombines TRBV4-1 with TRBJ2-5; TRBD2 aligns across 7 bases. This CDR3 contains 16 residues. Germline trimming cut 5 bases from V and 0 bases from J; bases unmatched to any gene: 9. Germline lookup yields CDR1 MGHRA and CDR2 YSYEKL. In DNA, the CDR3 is TGCGCCAGCAGCAAACTTGGGACTACTCACCAAGAGACCCAGTACTTC. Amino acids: CASSKLGTTHQETQYF.

The CDR3 loop is CASSEITEGYGYTF. The CDR3 DNA is TGTGCCAGCAGTGAAATAACAGAGGGCTATGGCTACACCTTC. The chain has TRBV2 and TRBJ1-2; no clear D. V was cut by 2 bases and J by 4 bases, with 11 bases left in between. Germline CDR1 is SNHLY and CDR2 is FYNNEI. The CDR3 is made up of 14 amino acids.